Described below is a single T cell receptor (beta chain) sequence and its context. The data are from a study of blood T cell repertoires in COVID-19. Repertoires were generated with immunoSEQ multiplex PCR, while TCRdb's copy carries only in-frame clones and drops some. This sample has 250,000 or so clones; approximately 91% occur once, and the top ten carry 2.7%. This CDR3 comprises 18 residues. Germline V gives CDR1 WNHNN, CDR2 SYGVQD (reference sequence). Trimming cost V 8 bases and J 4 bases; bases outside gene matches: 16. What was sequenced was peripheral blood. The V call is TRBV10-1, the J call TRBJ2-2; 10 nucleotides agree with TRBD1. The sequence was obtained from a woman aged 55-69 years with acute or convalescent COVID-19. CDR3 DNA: TGCGCCAGCTCCAAAGGAGGGACAGGGGCAACCCTCACCGGGGAGCTGTTTTTT. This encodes CASSKGGTGATLTGELFF.